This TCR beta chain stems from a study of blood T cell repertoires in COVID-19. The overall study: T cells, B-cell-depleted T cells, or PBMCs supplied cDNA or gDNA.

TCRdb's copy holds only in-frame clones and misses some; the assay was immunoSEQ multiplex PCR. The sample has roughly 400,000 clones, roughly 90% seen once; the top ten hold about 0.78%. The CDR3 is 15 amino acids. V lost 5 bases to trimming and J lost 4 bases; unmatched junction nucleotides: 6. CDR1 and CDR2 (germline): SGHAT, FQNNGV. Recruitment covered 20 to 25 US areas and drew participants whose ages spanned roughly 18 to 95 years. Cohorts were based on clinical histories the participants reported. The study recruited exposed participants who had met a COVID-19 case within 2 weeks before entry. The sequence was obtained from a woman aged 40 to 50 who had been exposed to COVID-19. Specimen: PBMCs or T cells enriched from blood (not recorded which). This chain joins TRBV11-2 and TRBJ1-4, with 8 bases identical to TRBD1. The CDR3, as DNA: TGTGCCAGCAGCCCAGGACAGGGAGATAATGAAAAACTGTTTTTT. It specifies CASSPGQGDNEKLFF. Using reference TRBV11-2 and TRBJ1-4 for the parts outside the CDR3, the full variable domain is EAGVAQSPRYKIIEKRQSVAFWCNPISGHATLYWYQQILGQGPKLLIQFQNNGVVDDSQLPKDRFSAERLKGVDSTLKIQPAKLEDSAVYLCASSPGQGDNEKLFFGSGTQLSVL.